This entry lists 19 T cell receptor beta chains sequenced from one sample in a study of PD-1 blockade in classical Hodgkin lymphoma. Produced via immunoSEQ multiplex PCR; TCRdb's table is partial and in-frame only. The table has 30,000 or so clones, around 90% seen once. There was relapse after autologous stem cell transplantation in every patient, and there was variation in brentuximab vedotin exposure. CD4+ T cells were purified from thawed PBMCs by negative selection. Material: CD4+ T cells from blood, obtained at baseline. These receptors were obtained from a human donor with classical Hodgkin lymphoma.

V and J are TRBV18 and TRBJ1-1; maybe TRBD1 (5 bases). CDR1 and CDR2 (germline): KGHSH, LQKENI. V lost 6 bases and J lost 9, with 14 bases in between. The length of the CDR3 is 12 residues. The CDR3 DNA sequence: TGTGCCAGCTCGGGACCGACAGTTCAAGCTTTCTTT. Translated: CASSGPTVQAFF.

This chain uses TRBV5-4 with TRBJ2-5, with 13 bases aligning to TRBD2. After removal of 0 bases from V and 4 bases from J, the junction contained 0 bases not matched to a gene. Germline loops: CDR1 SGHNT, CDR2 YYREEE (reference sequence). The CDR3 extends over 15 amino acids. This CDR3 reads CASSLGLAGGETQYF. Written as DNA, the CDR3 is TGTGCCAGCAGCTTGGGACTAGCGGGAGGAGAGACCCAGTACTTC. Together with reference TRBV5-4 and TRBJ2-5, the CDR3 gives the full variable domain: ETGVTQSPTHLIKTRGQQVTLRCSSQSGHNTVSWYQQALGQGPQFIFQYYREEENGRGNFPPRFSGLQFPNYSSELNVNALELDDSALYLCASSLGLAGGETQYFGPGTRLLVL.

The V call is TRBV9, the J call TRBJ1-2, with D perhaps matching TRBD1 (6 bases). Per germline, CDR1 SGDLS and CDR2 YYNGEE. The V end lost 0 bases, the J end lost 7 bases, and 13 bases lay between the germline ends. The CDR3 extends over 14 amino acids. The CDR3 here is CASSVEGGLSGYTF. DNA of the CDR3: TGTGCCAGCAGCGTAGAGGGGGGTTTGAGTGGCTACACCTTC.

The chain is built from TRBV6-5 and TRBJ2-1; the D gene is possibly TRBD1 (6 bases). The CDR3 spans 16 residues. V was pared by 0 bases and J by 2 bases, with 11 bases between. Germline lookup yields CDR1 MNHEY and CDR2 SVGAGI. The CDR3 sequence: CASSYSPRGTYNEQFF. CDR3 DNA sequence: TGTGCCAGCAGTTACTCACCCAGGGGAACCTACAATGAGCAGTTCTTC.

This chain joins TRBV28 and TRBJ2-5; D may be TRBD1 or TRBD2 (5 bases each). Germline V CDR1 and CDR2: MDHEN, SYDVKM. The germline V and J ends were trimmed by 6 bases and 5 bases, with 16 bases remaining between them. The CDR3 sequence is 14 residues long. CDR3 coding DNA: TGTGCCAGCAGGGGACCCCTCAGATGGGAGACCCAGTACTTC. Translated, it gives CASRGPLRWETQYF.

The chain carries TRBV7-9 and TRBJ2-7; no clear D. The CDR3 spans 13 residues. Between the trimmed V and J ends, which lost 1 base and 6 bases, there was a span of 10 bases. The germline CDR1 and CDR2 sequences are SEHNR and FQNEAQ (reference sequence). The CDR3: CASSLEAASEQYF. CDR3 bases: TGTGCCAGCAGCTTAGAGGCGGCCAGCGAGCAGTACTTC.

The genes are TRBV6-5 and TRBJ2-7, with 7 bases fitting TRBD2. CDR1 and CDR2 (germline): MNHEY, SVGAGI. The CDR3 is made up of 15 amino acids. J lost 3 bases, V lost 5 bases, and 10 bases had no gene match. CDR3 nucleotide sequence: TGTGCCAGCAGTAATCCGGGAGGCATGAACTACGAGCAGTACTTC. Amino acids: CASSNPGGMNYEQYF.

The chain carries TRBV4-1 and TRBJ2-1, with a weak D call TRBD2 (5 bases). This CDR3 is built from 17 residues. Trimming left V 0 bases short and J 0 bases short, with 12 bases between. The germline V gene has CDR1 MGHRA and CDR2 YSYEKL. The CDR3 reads CASSQDSLAGSYNEQFF. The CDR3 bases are TGCGCCAGCAGCCAAGATTCCCTAGCAGGCTCCTACAATGAGCAGTTCTTC.

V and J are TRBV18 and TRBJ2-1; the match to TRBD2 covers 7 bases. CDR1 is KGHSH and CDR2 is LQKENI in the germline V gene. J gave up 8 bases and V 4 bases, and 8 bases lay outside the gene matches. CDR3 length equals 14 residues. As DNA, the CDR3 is TGTGCCAGCTCACGGTGGGAGGGCAAGGATGAGCAGTTCTTC. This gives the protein CASSRWEGKDEQFF. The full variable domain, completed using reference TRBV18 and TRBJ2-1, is NAGVMQNPRHLVRRRGQEARLRCSPMKGHSHVYWYRQLPEEGLKFMVYLQKENIIDESGMPKERFSAEFPKEGPSILRIQQVVRGDSAAYFCASSRWEGKDEQFFGPGTRLTVL.

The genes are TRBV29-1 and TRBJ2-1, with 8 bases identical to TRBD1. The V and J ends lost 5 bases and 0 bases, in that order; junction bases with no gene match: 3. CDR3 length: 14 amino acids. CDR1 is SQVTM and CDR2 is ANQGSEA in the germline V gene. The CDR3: CSVTGQGSYNEQFF. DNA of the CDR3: TGCAGCGTTACAGGACAGGGCTCCTACAATGAGCAGTTCTTC.

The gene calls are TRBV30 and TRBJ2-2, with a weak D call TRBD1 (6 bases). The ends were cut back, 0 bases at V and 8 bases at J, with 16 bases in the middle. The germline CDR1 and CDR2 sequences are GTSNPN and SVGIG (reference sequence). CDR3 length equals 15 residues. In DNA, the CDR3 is TGTGCCTGGAGTGTACGGACAGTCAGGGCGGGGGAGCTGTTTTTT. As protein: CAWSVRTVRAGELFF.

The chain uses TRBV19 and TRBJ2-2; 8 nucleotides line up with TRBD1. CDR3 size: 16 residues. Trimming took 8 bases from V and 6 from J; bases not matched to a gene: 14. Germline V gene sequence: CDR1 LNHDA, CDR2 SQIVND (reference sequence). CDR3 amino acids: CASRRPGTGTPGELFF. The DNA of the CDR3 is TGTGCCAGTCGGAGACCCGGGACAGGAACCCCCGGGGAGCTGTTTTTT.

The CDR3 DNA follows: TGCGCCAGCAGCAACACCGGGACAGCCGTCTACGAGCAGTACTTC. Translation gives CASSNTGTAVYEQYF. The rearrangement uses TRBV4-1 and TRBJ2-7; 7 bases are shared with TRBD1. CDR1 MGHRA and CDR2 YSYEKL come from the germline V gene. Trimming at V came to 5 bases and at J to 3 bases, leaving 10 bases not matched to a gene. The CDR3 is 15 amino acids.

As DNA, the CDR3 is TGTGCCATCAGGACGGGACAAGCGAACACCGGGGAGCTGTTTTTT. Amino acids: CAIRTGQANTGELFF. The chain links TRBV10-3 to TRBJ2-2; D is perhaps TRBD1 (6 bases). This CDR3 has 15 residues. The V and J ends lost 6 bases and 0 bases respectively, with 11 bases between them. Germline-derived CDR1 and CDR2 are ENHRY and SYGVKD.

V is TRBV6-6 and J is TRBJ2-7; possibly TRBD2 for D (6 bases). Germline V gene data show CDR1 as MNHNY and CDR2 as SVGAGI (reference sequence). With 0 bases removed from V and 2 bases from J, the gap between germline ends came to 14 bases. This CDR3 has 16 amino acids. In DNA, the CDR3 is TGTGCCAGCAGTTACTCGGCGGTAGCGGCGACCTACGAGCAGTACTTC. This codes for CASSYSAVAATYEQYF.

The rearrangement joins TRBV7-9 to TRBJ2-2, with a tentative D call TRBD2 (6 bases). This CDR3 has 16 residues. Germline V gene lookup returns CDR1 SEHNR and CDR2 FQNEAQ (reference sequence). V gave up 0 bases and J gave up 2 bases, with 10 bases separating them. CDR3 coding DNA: TGTGCCAGCAGCTTAGCGCTGGGGGGAAACACCGGGGAGCTGTTTTTT. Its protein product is CASSLALGGNTGELFF.

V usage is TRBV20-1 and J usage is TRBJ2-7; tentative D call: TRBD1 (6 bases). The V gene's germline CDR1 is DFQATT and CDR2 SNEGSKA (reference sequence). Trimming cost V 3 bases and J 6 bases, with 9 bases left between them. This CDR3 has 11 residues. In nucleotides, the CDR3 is TGCAGTGCTAGCTTAGGGGGCGAGCAGTACTTC. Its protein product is CSASLGGEQYF.

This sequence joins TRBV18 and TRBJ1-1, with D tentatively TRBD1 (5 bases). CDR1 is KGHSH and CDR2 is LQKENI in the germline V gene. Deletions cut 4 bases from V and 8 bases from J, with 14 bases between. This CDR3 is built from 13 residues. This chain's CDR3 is CASSLAGTGEAFF. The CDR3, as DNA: TGTGCCAGCTCACTGGCAGGGACCGGCGAAGCTTTCTTT.

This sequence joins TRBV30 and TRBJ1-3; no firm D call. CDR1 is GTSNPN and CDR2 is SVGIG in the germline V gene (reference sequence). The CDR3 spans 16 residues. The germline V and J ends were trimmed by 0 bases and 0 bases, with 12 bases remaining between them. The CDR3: CAWSVLPGNSGNTIYF. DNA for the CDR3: TGTGCCTGGAGTGTACTACCGGGGAACTCTGGAAACACCATATATTTT.